The 18 T cell receptor beta chains below come from one sample, sequenced in a study of T cell clones after liver transplantation. Some clones are missing from TCRdb's copy, which holds only in-frame ones; the method was immunoSEQ multiplex PCR. The data show about 80,000 clones, about 84% seen once. This specimen was CD4+ T cells from blood, taken approximately 45 months after liver transplant. The source is a human patient who received a liver transplant. T cells may partly derive from the graft donor.

The chain joins TRBV18 to TRBJ2-3, with D perhaps assigned TRBD1 or TRBD2 (5 bases each). Germline lookup yields CDR1 KGHSH and CDR2 LQKENI. This CDR3 region has 15 residues. The ends were cut back, 3 bases at V and 5 bases at J, with 15 bases in the middle. The DNA of the CDR3 is TGTGCCAGCTCACCCGCGGGCAGGGAAAAAGATACGCAGTATTTT. The encoded protein is CASSPAGREKDTQYF.

The chain carries TRBV2 and TRBJ2-3, with D unresolved. Germline assignment: CDR1 SNHLY and CDR2 FYNNEI. Trimming shortened V by 8 bases and J by 2 bases, and 17 bases separated the two germline ends. The CDR3 has 15 amino acids. CDR3 sequence: CASSSDQEPTDTQYF. The CDR3 coding sequence is TGTGCCAGCTCGTCGGACCAAGAACCCACAGATACGCAGTATTTT.

The chain recombines TRBV2 with TRBJ1-2, with D possibly being TRBD1 (5 bases). The CDR3 totals 13 residues. V lost 8 bases to trimming and J lost 2 bases, with 12 bases between them. CDR1 and CDR2 (germline): SNHLY, FYNNEI. This chain's CDR3 is CASSAGTNYGYTF. In nucleotides, the CDR3 is TGTGCCAGCTCAGCAGGGACCAACTATGGCTACACCTTC.

This clone was picked up a small number of times. The rearrangement uses TRBV7-8 and TRBJ1-1; D call uncertain. Germline CDR1 is SGHVS and CDR2 is FQNEAQ. The CDR3 is 16 residues long. V dropped 0 bases and J dropped 0 bases, with 11 bases sitting between them. The CDR3 DNA sequence: TGTGCCAGCAGCTTAGCCGGGCCGGATATGAACACTGAAGCTTTCTTT. Translated, it gives CASSLAGPDMNTEAFF.

This clone was detected only once. The chain has TRBV27 and TRBJ2-1; 7 bases agree with TRBD2. The CDR3 covers 15 residues. The germline V gene has CDR1 MNHEY and CDR2 SMNVEV (reference sequence). J gave up 4 bases and V 2 bases, and 5 bases lay outside the gene matches. CDR3 sequence: CASSLREGLYNEQFF. CDR3 bases: TGTGCCAGCAGTTTAAGGGAGGGACTATACAATGAGCAGTTCTTC.

The chain links TRBV11-2 to TRBJ1-1; D is uncertain. CDR1 SGHAT and CDR2 FQNNGV come from the germline V gene. This CDR3 is built from 14 residues. V was trimmed by 6 bases and J by 1 base, leaving 12 bases between them. The CDR3, as DNA: TGTGCCAGCAGGGCCCTCAAGCGGAACACTGAAGCTTTCTTT. Translating gives CASRALKRNTEAFF.

The J gene is TRBJ1-1, the V gene TRBV7-3; possibly TRBD1 for D (6 bases). Germline V lookup: CDR1 SGHTA, CDR2 FQGTGA. This CDR3 is 13 amino acids long. The V gene lost 5 bases and the J gene lost 7 bases, with 14 bases spanning the gap. The CDR3 DNA reads TGTGCCAGCAGCCCCGGCCGGGGGCGTGAAGCTTTCTTT. Amino acids: CASSPGRGREAFF.

The chain is built from TRBV5-1 and TRBJ1-1, with 7 bases fitting TRBD1. Germline CDR1 and CDR2: SGHRS and YFSETQ. This CDR3 is built from 14 residues. V lost 3 bases to trimming and J lost 1 base; unmatched junction nucleotides: 3. CDR3 sequence: CASSSGQPNTEAFF. The CDR3 nucleotides are TGCGCCAGCAGCTCGGGACAGCCGAACACTGAAGCTTTCTTT.

The chain is built from TRBV6-1 and TRBJ2-7, with 9 bases identical to TRBD1. The CDR3 is 15 amino acids. Trimming at V came to 5 bases and at J to 4 bases, leaving 9 bases not matched to a gene. The V gene's germline CDR1 is MNHNS and CDR2 SASEGT. The CDR3 region has the DNA TGTGCCAGCAGTCCGTGGACAGGGGCCGTATACGAGCAGTACTTC. This encodes CASSPWTGAVYEQYF.

V gene TRBV30 combines with J gene TRBJ1-1; the D is unclear. This CDR3 spans 11 amino acids. V was cut by 8 bases and J by 0 bases, with 7 bases left in between. Germline CDR1 is GTSNPN and CDR2 is SVGIG (reference sequence). CDR3: CARSLNTEAFF. The CDR3 bases are TGTGCCCGCAGTCTGAACACTGAAGCTTTCTTT.

The chain has TRBV2 and TRBJ1-1, with 9 bases matching TRBD1. CDR1 is SNHLY, CDR2 FYNNEI, per germline. This CDR3 is 13 amino acids long. V gave up 8 bases and J gave up 4 bases; unmatched junction bases: 5. CDR3 region: CASLQGAVTEAFF. CDR3 bases: TGTGCCAGCCTACAGGGGGCGGTCACTGAAGCTTTCTTT. The variable domain in full, completed from reference TRBV2 and TRBJ1-1, reads EPEVTQTPSHQVTQMGQEVILRCVPISNHLYFYWYRQILGQKVEFLVSFYNNEISEKSEIFDDQFSVERPDGSNFTLKIRSTKLEDSAMYFCASLQGAVTEAFFGQGTRLTVV.

This sequence joins TRBV6-5 and TRBJ2-2, with D unresolved. Per the germline V gene, CDR1 is MNHEY and CDR2 is SVGAGI. This CDR3 comprises 12 residues. V dropped 4 bases and J dropped 6 bases, with 6 bases sitting between them. The CDR3 is CASSLSAGELFF. DNA of the CDR3: TGTGCCAGCAGTTTGAGCGCCGGGGAGCTGTTTTTT.

The chain is built from TRBV29-1 and TRBJ1-1; TRBD1 is a possible D gene (5 bases). V lost 5 bases and J lost 10, with 14 bases in between. Germline V CDR1 and CDR2: SQVTM, ANQGSEA. The CDR3 is made up of 11 amino acids. The DNA for the CDR3 is TGCAGCGTTCCATCAGGGCAAGGAGCTTTCTTT. Translating gives CSVPSGQGAFF.

V usage is TRBV9 and J usage is TRBJ1-1, with a weak D call TRBD1 (6 bases). The germline V and J ends were trimmed by 4 bases and 1 base, with 11 bases remaining between them. In germline, CDR1 is SGDLS, CDR2 YYNGEE. The CDR3 is 14 residues long. CDR3 sequence: CASSLTGQNTEAFF. The CDR3 DNA follows: TGTGCCAGCAGCCTCACAGGGCAGAACACTGAAGCTTTCTTT.

In its sample, this clone was seen many times. J is TRBJ2-5 and V is TRBV6-5; D unresolved. Per the germline V gene, CDR1 is MNHEY and CDR2 is SVGAGI. The CDR3 extends over 14 amino acids. V lost 6 bases and J lost 1, with 12 bases in between. CDR3 protein: CASRPSLLQETQYF. For the CDR3, the DNA is TGTGCCAGCAGACCCTCTTTGCTCCAAGAGACCCAGTACTTC.

The gene calls are TRBV5-6 and TRBJ2-4, with TRBD1 identical over 7 bases. Trimming at V came to 7 bases and at J to 6 bases, leaving 10 bases not matched to a gene. The CDR3 spans 14 residues. CDR1 and CDR2 from the germline V gene are SGHDT and YYEEEE. The CDR3 region is CASSHRDSPNIQYF. The CDR3 nucleotides are TGTGCCAGCTCTCACCGGGACAGCCCAAACATTCAGTACTTC. The full variable domain, its missing parts supplied by reference TRBV5-6 and TRBJ2-4, is DAGVTQSPTHLIKTRGQQVTLRCSPKSGHDTVSWYQQALGQGPQFIFQYYEEEERQRGNFPDRFSGHQFPNYSSELNVNALLLGDSALYLCASSHRDSPNIQYFGAGTRLSVL.

The chain has TRBV29-1 and TRBJ2-2; D is ambiguous. CDR1 SQVTM and CDR2 ANQGSEA come from the germline V gene. The CDR3 contains 12 residues. The V end was cut by 2 bases, the J end by 1 base, with 2 bases between. The CDR3 DNA is TGCAGCGTTGAACGGAACACCGGGGAGCTGTTTTTT. It codes for CSVERNTGELFF.

This clone is a singleton in its sample. This chain joins TRBV28 and TRBJ1-1, with 8 bases that match TRBD1. The CDR3 covers 13 residues. Germline lookup yields CDR1 MDHEN and CDR2 SYDVKM. V gave up 7 bases and J gave up 10 bases; unmatched junction bases: 11. CDR3 coding DNA: TGTGCCAGCACCTGGGGGCAGGGGGCTGCAGCTTTCTTT. As protein: CASTWGQGAAAFF.